This T cell receptor beta chain was profiled in a study of T cells in Graves' hyperthyroidism and ophthalmopathy. Whole-study results and caveats: Progression to ophthalmopathy was predicted a median of approximately seven months early. Appearing also in blood were most of the thyroid clonotypes expanded above 0.001.

Ten or more counts support this clonotype. The antigen remains unidentified. Disease duration was under 3 months in the ophthalmopathy patients, who also had a Clinical Activity Score of at least 3 and a NOSPECS grade of at least 4. Germline CDR1 MDHEN, CDR2 SYDVKM. This CDR3 has 15 residues. Trimming took 10 bases from V and 3 from J, leaving 20 bases between them. Using RNA transcripts as the source, TCR beta CDR3 regions were amplified. TCR CDR3 underwent first-round RT-PCR with the HTBI primer set. Via MiXCR, TCRdb re-called the multiplex PCR reads, giving one row per CDR3 protein. The sample includes about 600,000 distinct CDR3 sequences, 13% to 15% of them seen just once.

The sequencing sample was made of blood. The J gene is TRBJ2-3, the V gene TRBV28; the D gene is possibly TRBD2 (6 bases). The sequence was collected from a woman aged 50 to 60 with Graves' ophthalmopathy. DNA of the CDR3: TGTGCCATCAAAAGTTGGAGGGAAGAAACAGATACGCAGTATTTT. Amino acids: CAIKSWREETDTQYF. Variable domain in full (rest from reference TRBV28 and TRBJ2-3): DVKVTQSSRYLVKRTGEKVFLECVQDMDHENMFWYRQDPGLGLRLIYFSYDVKMKEKGDIPEGYSVSREKKERFSLILESASTNQTSMYLCAIKSWREETDTQYFGPGTRLTVL.